The clone carrying this T cell receptor beta chain has just one count. Germline CDR1 is MNHNY and CDR2 is SVGAGI (reference sequence). The CDR3 extends over 16 amino acids. Trimming removed 3 bases from V and 3 bases from J; junction bases left unmatched: 8. Measured with immunoSEQ multiplex PCR; TCRdb has only the in-frame clones, and not every one. The profile shows 90,000 to 100,000 clones, approximately 75% of them singletons. This sample is part of a study of radiotherapy plus CTLA-4 blockade in lung cancer. Material: peripheral blood, obtained from a patient treated with radiotherapy plus ipilimumab. The gene calls are TRBV6-6 and TRBJ1-1; 9 bases are a match to TRBD1. This TCR came from a human donor with non-small cell lung cancer who had a partial response to radiotherapy plus ipilimumab. Some clones in this sample may be carry-over from other donors' samples. CDR3 nucleotide sequence: TGTGCCAGCAGTTATTCCGGGACAGGGAGGGACACTGAAGCTTTCTTT. This gives the protein CASSYSGTGRDTEAFF.